The T cell receptor (beta chain) under discussion was sequenced for a study of molecular identifiers for immune sequencing clone quantification. The sample holds a few counts of this clonotype. A single record per CDR3 protein comes from TCRdb applying MiXCR to the PCR reads. Of hundreds of thousands of distinct CDR3 sequences in the sample, around 25% are singletons; the top ten hold about 0.78%. Germline CDR1 SEHNR, CDR2 FQNEAQ (reference sequence). V was shortened by 6 bases and J by 5 bases, with 16 bases between the two germline ends. The CDR3 extends over 14 amino acids. The sequenced material came from naive CD8+ T cells from blood, with Jurkat cell RNA spiked in. Subset reported: FACS-sorted CD8+CD4-CCR7+CD45RA+ naive T cells. The clonotype originates from a human donor in good health. Some libraries in this study had Jurkat cell RNA spiked in. This chain connects TRBV7-9 to TRBJ2-5; D may be TRBD1 (7 bases). The CDR3 loop is CASRGQGGMETQYF. The CDR3 DNA follows: TGTGCCAGCAGGGGTCAGGGGGGTATGGAGACCCAGTACTTC. Together with reference TRBV7-9 and TRBJ2-5, the CDR3 gives the full variable domain: DTGVSQNPRHKITKRGQNVTFRCDPISEHNRLYWYRQTLGQGPEFLTYFQNEAQLEKSRLLSDRFSAERPKGSFSTLEIQRTEQGDSAMYLCASRGQGGMETQYFGPGTRLLVL.